Shown below are 32 T cell receptor beta chains from a single sample sequenced in a study of shared clonotypes between healthy human individuals. The data were produced by immunoSEQ multiplex PCR, yet TCRdb's version contains in-frame clones alone and is incomplete. The data show 1,100,000 or so clones, about four fifths seen once. The sequencing input was memory CD4+ T cells from PBMCs. Subset specified: CD45RA-negative fraction. All receptors come from a man younger than 35 in good health. Some clones in this sample may be carry-over from other donors' samples.

This clone was seen repeatedly, ten times or more. The rearrangement joins TRBV7-2 to TRBJ2-7; possibly TRBD2 for D (6 bases). The germline V gene encodes CDR1 SGHTA and CDR2 FQGNSA. V lost 0 bases and J 3 bases, leaving 12 bases between the germline ends. The CDR3 extends over 15 amino acids. CDR3 loop: CASSLASGIRYEQYF. The CDR3, as DNA: TGTGCCAGCAGCTTAGCTAGCGGAATTCGCTACGAGCAGTACTTC.

Only a few counts were recorded for this clone. The J gene is TRBJ1-4, the V gene TRBV27; possibly TRBD1 for D (6 bases). Between the trimmed V and J ends, which lost 6 bases and 2 bases, there was a span of 16 bases. Germline V CDR1 and CDR2: MNHEY, SMNVEV (reference sequence). This CDR3 has 16 amino acids. CDR3 residues: CASRAGGQGTNEKLFF. CDR3 coding DNA: TGTGCCAGCAGGGCCGGTGGGCAGGGGACTAATGAAAAACTGTTTTTT.

The chain links TRBV9 to TRBJ1-2, with a weak D call TRBD1 (5 bases). This CDR3 comprises 15 residues. Germline loops: CDR1 SGDLS, CDR2 YYNGEE. V was pared by 7 bases and J by 3 bases, with 19 bases between. Written as DNA, the CDR3 is TGTGCCAGCCGAGGGAGGGGTGGTTCGGACTATGGCTACACCTTC. Protein product: CASRGRGGSDYGYTF. The variable domain in full, with the rest retrieved from reference TRBV9 and TRBJ1-2, is DSGVTQTPKHLITATGQRVTLRCSPRSGDLSVYWYQQSLDQGLQFLIQYYNGEERAKGNILERFSAQQFPDLHSELNLSSLELGDSALYFCASRGRGGSDYGYTFGSGTRLTVV.

This rearrangement joins TRBV15 to TRBJ1-5; D not resolved. The germline V and J ends were trimmed by 4 bases and 6 bases, with 10 bases remaining between them. The CDR3 spans 13 residues. Germline V gives CDR1 LNHNV, CDR2 YYDKDF (reference sequence). CDR3 bases: TGTGCCACCAGCAACGGGCCGGTTCAGCCCCAGCATTTT. Its protein product is CATSNGPVQPQHF.

The chain recombines TRBV10-3 with TRBJ2-7; a possible D gene is TRBD1 (6 bases). CDR3 length equals 13 residues. Germline V gene lookup returns CDR1 ENHRY and CDR2 SYGVKD. Deletions cut 4 bases from V and 5 bases from J, with 12 bases between. The CDR3 bases are TGTGCCATCAGTGGGACAGCAATTAACGAGCAGTACTTC. It is translated as CAISGTAINEQYF.

In regard to this clone: One end of the junction varies from germline; a read error may be responsible. The genes are TRBV6-1 and TRBJ2-3, with a tentative D call TRBD2 (6 bases). The CDR3 is 14 residues long. Germline V CDR1 and CDR2: MNHNS, SASEGT. CDR3 protein: CASSQAGRADTQYF. As DNA, the CDR3 is TGTGCCAGCAGTCAAGCGGGCCGGGCAGATACGCAGTATTTT.

The V call is TRBV19, the J call TRBJ2-7; D not resolved. The germline V gene has CDR1 LNHDA and CDR2 SQIVND (reference sequence). Trimming cost V 3 bases and J 2 bases, with 17 bases left between them. The CDR3 contains 16 residues. CDR3 residues: CASSIRPTIRPYEQYF. The DNA of the CDR3 is TGTGCCAGTAGTATTAGGCCGACCATTCGCCCCTACGAGCAGTACTTC.

The chain uses TRBV11-2 and TRBJ1-1; TRBD1 agrees at 12 bases. J was trimmed by 1 base and V by 2 bases; bases with no gene match: 11. Germline values: CDR1 SGHAT, CDR2 FQNNGV. This CDR3 has 19 amino acids. The CDR3, as DNA: TGTGCCAGCAGCTTATGGTGGACCGGGACAGGGGGCGCGAACACTGAAGCTTTCTTT. It yields the protein CASSLWWTGTGGANTEAFF.

CDR3 in DNA: TGTGCCAGCAGCTTGATGGGGGGCCAAGAGACCCAGTACTTC. Translation gives CASSLMGGQETQYF. The V gene is TRBV7-9, the J gene TRBJ2-5; tentative D call: TRBD2 (6 bases). V was trimmed by 3 bases and J by 1 base, leaving 9 bases between them. Germline lookup yields CDR1 SEHNR and CDR2 FQNEAQ (reference sequence). CDR3 length: 14 amino acids.

The chain combines TRBV5-1 with TRBJ2-5, with 11 bases aligning to TRBD2. Germline V gene lookup returns CDR1 SGHRS and CDR2 YFSETQ. This CDR3 is 16 amino acids long. The V segment lost 0 bases and the J segment 5 bases; nucleotides outside the gene matches: 6. The CDR3 DNA is TGCGCCAGCAGCTTGGCGTCTAGCGGGAGGACGGAGACCCAGTACTTC. This encodes CASSLASSGRTETQYF.

This clone was detected only once. The genes are TRBV5-1 and TRBJ2-5, with TRBD2 matching 11 bases. There are 14 residues in the CDR3. V lost 6 bases, J lost 5 bases, and 6 bases stayed unmatched. Germline V gene data show CDR1 as SGHRS and CDR2 as YFSETQ. The CDR3, as DNA: TGCGCCAGCAATTTAGCGGGAGGGACCGAGACCCAGTACTTC. This encodes CASNLAGGTETQYF.

The V and J genes are TRBV10-3 and TRBJ2-7; tentative D call: TRBD1 (5 bases). CDR1 and CDR2 from the germline V gene are ENHRY and SYGVKD. CDR3 length: 15 amino acids. V was clipped by 5 bases and J by 1 base, with 15 bases between them. The CDR3 sequence is CAISSLGQGSYEQYF. The CDR3 nucleotides read TGTGCCATCAGTTCCCTTGGCCAGGGATCCTACGAGCAGTACTTC.

This clone was detected only once. The chain is built from TRBV4-2 and TRBJ2-5; 10 nucleotides align to TRBD2. The CDR3 has 15 amino acids. J gave up 5 bases and V 2 bases, and 5 bases lay outside the gene matches. CDR1 is LGHNA, CDR2 YNFKEQ, per germline. The CDR3 spells CASSQTLAGVETQYF. Here the CDR3 DNA reads TGTGCCAGCAGCCAAACCCTAGCGGGGGTGGAGACCCAGTACTTC.

The CDR3 spells CASSLGSGFGNTIYF. The CDR3 DNA sequence: TGTGCCAGCAGCTTAGGAAGTGGTTTTGGAAACACCATATATTTT. The J gene is TRBJ1-3, the V gene TRBV7-6; unclear D gene. Germline V gene lookup returns CDR1 SGHVS and CDR2 FNYEAQ. Trimming pared 1 base from V and 3 bases from J, leaving 10 bases between. This CDR3 spans 15 amino acids.

About this clone itself: Other DNA sequences in this sample translate to the same CDR3. The chain recombines TRBV28 with TRBJ1-6, with a tentative D call TRBD1 (5 bases). CDR1 is MDHEN, CDR2 SYDVKM, per germline. The germline V and J ends were trimmed by 7 bases and 7 bases, with 14 bases remaining between them. The CDR3 consists of 14 residues. The CDR3 protein is CASNRGRGNSPLHF. CDR3 nucleotide sequence: TGTGCCAGCAATCGGGGCCGAGGAAATTCACCCCTCCACTTT.

The rearrangement links TRBV2 to TRBJ2-1, with TRBD1 as a possible D gene (7 bases). The length of the CDR3 is 15 residues. Trimming cost V 1 base and J 9 bases, with 16 bases left between them. The germline CDR1 and CDR2 sequences are SNHLY and FYNNEI. The DNA for the CDR3 is TGTGCCAGCAGTGAAGAGGGGGCGCGGGAACGTGAGCAGTTCTTC. This translates into CASSEEGAREREQFF.

This rearrangement joins TRBV6-5 to TRBJ2-7; the match to TRBD1 covers 7 bases. V shed 6 bases and J 9 bases; nucleotides not matched to a gene: 8. CDR1 MNHEY and CDR2 SVGAGI come from the germline V gene. CDR3 length: 12 amino acids. CDR3 DNA sequence: TGTGCCAGCAGCCGCCCGGGACAGAGGCAGTACTTC. Its protein is CASSRPGQRQYF.

The chain is built from TRBV7-2 and TRBJ2-5, with 8 bases fitting TRBD2. Germline V lookup: CDR1 SGHTA, CDR2 FQGNSA. With 1 base clipped from V and 5 bases from J, the junction kept 9 bases outside the gene matches. This CDR3 region has 16 residues. Here the CDR3 DNA reads TGTGCCAGCAGCTTAGTACGCGCGGGAGGAGGTGAGACCCAGTACTTC. Its protein product is CASSLVRAGGGETQYF.

The chain uses TRBV27 and TRBJ1-2, with D possibly TRBD1 on 5 matching bases. This CDR3 spans 14 amino acids. The V gene lost 3 bases and the J gene lost 2 bases, with 10 bases spanning the gap. Germline V lookup: CDR1 MNHEY, CDR2 SMNVEV (reference sequence). Written as DNA, the CDR3 is TGTGCCAGCAGTTTGGACGGGGCGAACTATGGCTACACCTTC. Translating it yields CASSLDGANYGYTF.

The chain is built from TRBV27 and TRBJ2-1, with 7 nucleotides matching TRBD2. Germline V gene lookup returns CDR1 MNHEY and CDR2 SMNVEV (reference sequence). The CDR3 contains 20 residues. Losses at the gene ends were 7 bases for V and 0 bases for J; bases not matched to a gene: 21. The CDR3 here is CASIKGAGVLTRSSYNEQFF. The CDR3 DNA sequence: TGTGCCAGCATAAAAGGGGCGGGGGTCCTGACTCGTAGCTCCTACAATGAGCAGTTCTTC.

J is TRBJ2-7 and V is TRBV6-1, with 7 bases identical to TRBD1. Germline CDR1 is MNHNS and CDR2 is SASEGT. J lost 2 bases, V lost 10 bases, and 5 bases had no gene match. CDR3 size: 12 residues. The DNA of the CDR3 is TGTGCCACCCGACAGGGAACCTACGAGCAGTACTTC. Residues: CATRQGTYEQYF.

As to this clone: At the DNA level, this CDR3 is encoded by other sequences in the same sample as well. The rearrangement uses TRBV7-2 and TRBJ2-7, with unresolved D. The CDR3 extends over 13 amino acids. Trimming stripped 1 base from V and 3 bases from J, with 7 bases between. CDR1 and CDR2 from the germline V gene are SGHTA and FQGNSA. The CDR3 reads CASSLVSNYEQYF. CDR3 in DNA: TGTGCCAGCAGCTTAGTGTCGAACTACGAGCAGTACTTC.

The genes are TRBV5-1 and TRBJ2-1; TRBD1 is a possible D gene (6 bases). Germline V gene sequence: CDR1 SGHRS, CDR2 YFSETQ. Trimming took off 4 bases at V and 9 bases at J, with 17 bases between the two ends. The CDR3 runs 14 residues. CDR3 sequence reads: CASSLLRGSREQFF. The CDR3, as DNA: TGCGCCAGCAGCCTCCTAAGGGGGTCTCGTGAGCAGTTCTTC.

This chain joins TRBV7-3 and TRBJ2-3, with 10 bases matching TRBD2. J gave up 0 bases and V 4 bases, and 13 bases lay outside the gene matches. The CDR3 is made up of 19 amino acids. Per the germline V gene, CDR1 is SGHTA and CDR2 is FQGTGA. The CDR3 protein is CASSSWGSGRYSSTDTQYF. DNA for the CDR3: TGTGCCAGCAGCTCCTGGGGTAGCGGGAGGTATTCTAGCACAGATACGCAGTATTTT.

This clone was detected only once. The V and J genes are TRBV7-9 and TRBJ2-7, with no clear D. Germline V gene sequence: CDR1 SEHNR, CDR2 FQNEAQ (reference sequence). The germline V and J ends were trimmed by 3 bases and 5 bases, with 14 bases remaining between them. The CDR3 sequence is 14 residues long. The CDR3 sequence: CASSFFQFKDEQYF. The CDR3 region has the DNA TGTGCCAGCAGCTTCTTCCAATTTAAAGACGAGCAGTACTTC.

The J gene is TRBJ2-2, the V gene TRBV7-2; possibly TRBD2 for D (6 bases). V was cut by 5 bases and J by 4 bases, with 17 bases left in between. This CDR3 has 16 amino acids. The V gene's germline CDR1 is SGHTA and CDR2 FQGNSA. The CDR3 here is CASSTAGPSSTGELFF. CDR3 sequence (DNA): TGTGCCAGCAGCACGGCGGGGCCGAGTAGCACCGGGGAGCTGTTTTTT.

V gene TRBV29-1 combines with J gene TRBJ1-2; no reliable D call. There are 14 residues in the CDR3. Germline lookup yields CDR1 SQVTM and CDR2 ANQGSEA. With 3 bases removed from V and 4 bases from J, the gap between germline ends came to 15 bases. The CDR3 DNA reads as TGCAGCGTTGAGTCCGGGGTTGGGGTCTATGGCTACACCTTC. This sequence encodes CSVESGVGVYGYTF. Supplemented by reference TRBV29-1 and TRBJ1-2, the full variable domain reads SAVISQKPSRDICQRGTSLTIQCQVDSQVTMMFWYRQQPGQSLTLIATANQGSEATYESGFVIDKFPISRPNLTFSTLTVSNMSPEDSSIYLCSVESGVGVYGYTFGSGTRLTVV.

In regard to this clone: Other DNA variants within this sample encode the same CDR3. The chain carries TRBV6-6 and TRBJ1-5; D is possibly TRBD1 (6 bases). The CDR3 is 13 amino acids. Germline lookup yields CDR1 MNHNY and CDR2 SVGAGI (reference sequence). Trimming cost V 2 bases and J 4 bases, with 6 bases left between them. CDR3: CASSYQGNQPQHF. For the CDR3, the DNA is TGTGCCAGCAGTTACCAGGGGAATCAGCCCCAGCATTTT.

This rearrangement joins TRBV6-6 to TRBJ2-5; 12 nucleotides agree with TRBD2. CDR3 length: 15 amino acids. Germline assignment: CDR1 MNHNY and CDR2 SVGAGI (reference sequence). J gave up 1 base and V 10 bases, and 7 bases lay outside the gene matches. The CDR3 here is CATCAGLAGQETQYF. The CDR3 bases are TGTGCCACCTGCGCGGGACTAGCGGGCCAAGAGACCCAGTACTTC.

This chain connects TRBV5-4 to TRBJ1-1; D gene unclear. Trimming left V 2 bases short and J 4 bases short, with 12 bases between. Germline CDR1 and CDR2: SGHNT and YYREEE (reference sequence). The CDR3 runs 14 residues. The CDR3 region is CASSFGPEATEAFF. CDR3 bases: TGTGCCAGCAGCTTCGGCCCTGAGGCCACTGAAGCTTTCTTT.

V and J are TRBV18 and TRBJ1-2; 9 positions agree with TRBD1. Trimming removed 6 bases from V and 8 bases from J; junction bases left unmatched: 10. The CDR3 runs 14 residues. The germline gives CDR1 KGHSH, CDR2 LQKENI. The CDR3 sequence is CASSPGTGSPGYTF. DNA of the CDR3: TGTGCCAGCTCCCCCGGGACAGGGAGCCCGGGCTACACCTTC.

In DNA form, the CDR3 reads TGTGCCAGCAGTTTAGGAGCGGGAGGAAGAGTTGGCCAGTACTTC. The encoded protein is CASSLGAGGRVGQYF. The V and J genes are TRBV28 and TRBJ2-7, with 9 bases that match TRBD2. The J segment lost 10 bases and the V segment lost 2 bases, leaving 12 bases of the junction unmatched. CDR3 length: 15 amino acids. Germline-derived CDR1 and CDR2 are MDHEN and SYDVKM.